One sample yielded the 8 T cell receptor beta chains listed below, sequenced in a study of T cells in Graves' hyperthyroidism and ophthalmopathy. Amplification of TCR beta CDR3 regions used RNA as the template. An initial round of RT-PCR targeting the TCR CDR3 relied on the HTBI primer set. TCRdb called the multiplex PCR reads again in MiXCR, with one record for every CDR3 protein. Of roughly 330,000 distinct CDR3 sequences in the sample, roughly 15% were seen once. Sequencing was carried out using blood. These receptors all come from a man aged 25 to 45 with Graves' hyperthyroidism.

This clonotype came up many times. The chain combines TRBV5-1 with TRBJ1-1; 8 positions match TRBD1. Germline CDR1 SGHRS, CDR2 YFSETQ. The CDR3 is 16 residues long. The V gene end was trimmed by 2 bases and the J gene end by 3 bases; junction bases not matched to a gene: 9. The CDR3, as DNA: TGCGCCAGCAGCTTCCACCCGGACAGGGCTGACACTGAAGCTTTCTTT. Its protein product is CASSFHPDRADTEAFF.

To note about this clonotype: A much larger clone differs from this one at a single base, so this may be a read error. The chain uses TRBV3-1 and TRBJ2-1, with D perhaps being TRBD1 or TRBD2 (7 bases each). Germline CDR1 is LGHDT and CDR2 is YNNKEL (reference sequence). The CDR3 contains 16 residues. The CDR3: CASRGGADNRGNERFF. The CDR3 region has the DNA TGTGCCAGCAGAGGGGGGGCTGATAACAGGGGCAATGAGCGGTTCTTC.

This clonotype was seen many times. V gene TRBV28 combines with J gene TRBJ1-5; D is uncertain. Germline CDR1 is MDHEN and CDR2 is SYDVKM. Trimming pared 10 bases from V and 7 bases from J, leaving 17 bases between. This CDR3 has 13 residues. Here the CDR3 reads CATWTIPGQPQHF. DNA of the CDR3: TGTGCCACCTGGACGATACCGGGGCAGCCCCAGCATTTT. Filled out from reference TRBV28 and TRBJ1-5, the complete variable domain reads DVKVTQSSRYLVKRTGEKVFLECVQDMDHENMFWYRQDPGLGLRLIYFSYDVKMKEKGDIPEGYSVSREKKERFSLILESASTNQTSMYLCATWTIPGQPQHFGDGTRLSIL.

With regard to this clonotype: A much larger clonotype is one base distant, so this may be a read error. The gene calls are TRBV24-1 and TRBJ2-3; D gene ambiguous. Trimming removed 9 bases from V and 1 base from J, with 19 bases in between. The CDR3 runs to 16 residues. Per germline, CDR1 KGHDR and CDR2 SFDVKD. Written as DNA, the CDR3 is TGTGCCACCGACCCGAACTGGCGGAAGGGCACAGATACGCAGTATTTT. This gives the protein CATDPNWRKGTDTQYF.

This clonotype was detected many times. The chain has TRBV18 and TRBJ1-2, with 8 bases lining up with TRBD1. The length of the CDR3 is 13 residues. Germline CDR1 is KGHSH and CDR2 is LQKENI. Germline trimming cut 2 bases from V and 10 bases from J; bases unmatched to any gene: 6. The chain's CDR3 is CASSPVGQEVYTF. For the CDR3, the DNA is TGTGCCAGCTCACCAGTGGGACAGGAGGTCTACACCTTC.

This clonotype was recorded a few times. V is TRBV10-3 and J is TRBJ2-7; no firm D call. V lost 2 bases to trimming and J lost 2 bases, with 16 bases between them. The CDR3 extends over 16 amino acids. In germline, CDR1 is ENHRY, CDR2 SYGVKD. The CDR3 sequence is CAISEPSDETAYEQYF. CDR3 sequence (DNA): TGTGCCATCAGTGAGCCGTCGGACGAGACGGCCTACGAGCAGTACTTC.

This clonotype was seen many times. The rearrangement uses TRBV27 and TRBJ1-5, with D possibly matching TRBD1 (6 bases). The CDR3 totals 16 residues. CDR1 and CDR2 from the germline V gene are MNHEY and SMNVEV (reference sequence). The V end was cut by 5 bases, the J end by 7 bases, with 21 bases between. The CDR3 spells CASSKIKDSLRQPQHF. The CDR3 bases are TGTGCCAGCAGTAAAATCAAGGACAGCTTGCGGCAGCCCCAGCATTTT.

In this sample, this clonotype turned up a few times. J is TRBJ2-1 and V is TRBV19; 15 nucleotides line up with TRBD2. The V gene end was trimmed by 6 bases and the J gene end by 15 bases; junction bases not matched to a gene: 12. The CDR3 has 15 residues. CDR1 and CDR2 (germline): LNHDA, SQIVND (reference sequence). CDR3 amino acids: CASSPGGLAGGPGFF. In DNA, the CDR3 is TGTGCCAGTAGCCCCGGCGGACTAGCGGGAGGGCCAGGGTTCTTC. Based on the CDR3 plus reference TRBV19 and TRBJ2-1, the full variable domain is DGGITQSPKYLFRKEGQNVTLSCEQNLNHDAMYWYRQDPGQGLRLIYYSQIVNDFQKGDIAEGYSVSREKKESFPLTVTSAQKNPTAFYLCASSPGGLAGGPGFFGPGTRLTVL.